These 11 T cell receptor beta chains share one sample of origin, sequenced in a study of T cells after yellow fever vaccination. TCRdb re-derived calls from the 5' RACE reads in MiXCR, one entry per CDR3 protein. The sample comprises about 580,000 distinct CDR3 sequences, around 16% of which are singletons, and 17% rests with the top ten. Specimen: PBMCs, collected less than 6 days after the first yellow fever vaccination. Receptor source: a man between 18 and 35 years old who received the YFV17D yellow fever vaccine.

The chain carries TRBV5-1 and TRBJ2-5; D uncertain. V was pared by 4 bases and J by 5 bases, with 15 bases between. Germline lookup yields CDR1 SGHRS and CDR2 YFSETQ. The CDR3 is made up of 14 amino acids. CDR3 amino acids: CASSRSDPTETQYF. CDR3 bases: TGCGCCAGCAGCCGATCCGACCCCACCGAGACCCAGTACTTC.

This clonotype was detected ten times or more. V is TRBV29-1 and J is TRBJ2-5; D not certain. The V gene lost 7 bases and the J gene lost 3 bases, with 9 bases spanning the gap. The germline V gene encodes CDR1 SQVTM and CDR2 ANQGSEA. This CDR3 contains 11 residues. The CDR3 here is CSGNSKETQYF. In DNA, the CDR3 is TGCAGCGGGAATTCGAAAGAGACCCAGTACTTC.

This clonotype turned up a few times. The rearrangement joins TRBV7-9 to TRBJ1-1; D remains ambiguous. Germline CDR1 SEHNR, CDR2 FQNEAQ (reference sequence). V dropped 1 base and J dropped 8 bases, with 8 bases sitting between them. This CDR3 is 12 amino acids long. This CDR3 is CASSLGKAEAFF. For the CDR3, the DNA is TGTGCCAGCAGCTTAGGCAAAGCGGAAGCTTTCTTT.

The chain couples TRBV3-1 to TRBJ1-4, with TRBD1 matching over 7 bases. Germline CDR1 reads LGHDT; CDR2 reads YNNKEL (reference sequence). The ends lost 3 bases at V and 8 bases at J; junction bases unmatched: 6. This CDR3 spans 14 amino acids. CDR3 region: CASSHRRGEEKLFF. The DNA of the CDR3 is TGTGCCAGCAGCCATCGCAGGGGGGAGGAAAAACTGTTTTTT.

V gene TRBV12-3 or TRBV12-4 combines with J gene TRBJ2-7; TRBD1 might be the D (6 bases). This CDR3 is built from 14 residues. V lost 6 bases and J lost 0, with 12 bases in between. The CDR3 here is CASRPGHSSYEQYF. In nucleotides, the CDR3 is TGTGCCAGCAGACCGGGACATAGCTCCTACGAGCAGTACTTC.

This clonotype has more than one count but fewer than ten. The chain links TRBV24-1 to TRBJ2-6, with D perhaps matching TRBD1 (7 bases). Germline CDR1 KGHDR, CDR2 SFDVKD. V lost 1 base and J 4 bases, leaving 19 bases between the germline ends. The length of the CDR3 is 19 residues. As DNA, the CDR3 is TGTGCCACCAGTGATTTCGTGGGAGGACAGGAAGTGGGGGCCAACGTCCTGACTTTC. Encoded protein: CATSDFVGGQEVGANVLTF.

This clonotype was recorded a few times. The rearrangement joins TRBV12-5 to TRBJ2-7; a possible D gene is TRBD1 (6 bases). Germline CDR1 and CDR2: LGHNT and FRNRAP. Trimming took off 4 bases at V and 1 base at J, with 17 bases between the two ends. The CDR3 is 16 amino acids. The CDR3 protein is CASGSNPSGESYEQYF. Here the CDR3 DNA reads TGTGCTAGTGGTTCTAACCCGTCAGGGGAGTCCTACGAGCAGTACTTC.

The chain has TRBV10-3 and TRBJ2-7; TRBD1 agrees at 12 bases. V trimming: 6 bases; J trimming: 2 bases; junction bases outside the gene matches: 5. The CDR3 extends over 15 amino acids. CDR1 is ENHRY and CDR2 is SYGVKD in the germline V gene. The CDR3 spells CAIRGTGGSPYEQYF. The CDR3, as DNA: TGTGCCATCAGGGGGACAGGGGGCAGTCCCTACGAGCAGTACTTC.

The chain joins TRBV5-1 to TRBJ2-2; no definite D call. The CDR3 runs 16 residues. The V end was cut by 1 base, the J end by 3 bases, with 13 bases between. Looked up from germline, CDR1 is SGHRS and CDR2 is YFSETQ. The CDR3 region has the DNA TGCGCCAGCAGCTTGCTGGGCCCGAAAGACACCGGGGAGCTGTTTTTT. Amino acid sequence: CASSLLGPKDTGELFF. Using reference TRBV5-1 and TRBJ2-2 for the parts outside the CDR3, the full variable domain is KAGVTQTPRYLIKTRGQQVTLSCSPISGHRSVSWYQQTPGQGLQFLFEYFSETQRNKGNFPGRFSGRQFSNSRSEMNVSTLELGDSALYLCASSLLGPKDTGELFFGEGSRLTVL.

The sample holds a few counts of this clonotype. The genes are TRBV29-1 and TRBJ2-4; tentatively, D is TRBD1 (6 bases). CDR1 is SQVTM, CDR2 ANQGSEA, per germline. V lost 6 bases to trimming and J lost 8 bases, with 23 bases between them. This CDR3 is built from 15 residues. The CDR3 reads CSVVKGTGLRDIQYF. CDR3 in DNA: TGCAGCGTGGTTAAGGGTACAGGGCTCCGGGACATTCAGTACTTC.

CDR3 loop: CASSPTQIQETQYF. The CDR3 DNA reads as TGTGCCAGCAGTCCGACCCAGATCCAAGAGACCCAGTACTTC. This chain connects TRBV6-1 to TRBJ2-5, with D hard to call. The V gene lost 5 bases and the J gene lost 1 base, with 11 bases spanning the gap. Germline V gives CDR1 MNHNS, CDR2 SASEGT. The CDR3 loop spans 14 amino acids.